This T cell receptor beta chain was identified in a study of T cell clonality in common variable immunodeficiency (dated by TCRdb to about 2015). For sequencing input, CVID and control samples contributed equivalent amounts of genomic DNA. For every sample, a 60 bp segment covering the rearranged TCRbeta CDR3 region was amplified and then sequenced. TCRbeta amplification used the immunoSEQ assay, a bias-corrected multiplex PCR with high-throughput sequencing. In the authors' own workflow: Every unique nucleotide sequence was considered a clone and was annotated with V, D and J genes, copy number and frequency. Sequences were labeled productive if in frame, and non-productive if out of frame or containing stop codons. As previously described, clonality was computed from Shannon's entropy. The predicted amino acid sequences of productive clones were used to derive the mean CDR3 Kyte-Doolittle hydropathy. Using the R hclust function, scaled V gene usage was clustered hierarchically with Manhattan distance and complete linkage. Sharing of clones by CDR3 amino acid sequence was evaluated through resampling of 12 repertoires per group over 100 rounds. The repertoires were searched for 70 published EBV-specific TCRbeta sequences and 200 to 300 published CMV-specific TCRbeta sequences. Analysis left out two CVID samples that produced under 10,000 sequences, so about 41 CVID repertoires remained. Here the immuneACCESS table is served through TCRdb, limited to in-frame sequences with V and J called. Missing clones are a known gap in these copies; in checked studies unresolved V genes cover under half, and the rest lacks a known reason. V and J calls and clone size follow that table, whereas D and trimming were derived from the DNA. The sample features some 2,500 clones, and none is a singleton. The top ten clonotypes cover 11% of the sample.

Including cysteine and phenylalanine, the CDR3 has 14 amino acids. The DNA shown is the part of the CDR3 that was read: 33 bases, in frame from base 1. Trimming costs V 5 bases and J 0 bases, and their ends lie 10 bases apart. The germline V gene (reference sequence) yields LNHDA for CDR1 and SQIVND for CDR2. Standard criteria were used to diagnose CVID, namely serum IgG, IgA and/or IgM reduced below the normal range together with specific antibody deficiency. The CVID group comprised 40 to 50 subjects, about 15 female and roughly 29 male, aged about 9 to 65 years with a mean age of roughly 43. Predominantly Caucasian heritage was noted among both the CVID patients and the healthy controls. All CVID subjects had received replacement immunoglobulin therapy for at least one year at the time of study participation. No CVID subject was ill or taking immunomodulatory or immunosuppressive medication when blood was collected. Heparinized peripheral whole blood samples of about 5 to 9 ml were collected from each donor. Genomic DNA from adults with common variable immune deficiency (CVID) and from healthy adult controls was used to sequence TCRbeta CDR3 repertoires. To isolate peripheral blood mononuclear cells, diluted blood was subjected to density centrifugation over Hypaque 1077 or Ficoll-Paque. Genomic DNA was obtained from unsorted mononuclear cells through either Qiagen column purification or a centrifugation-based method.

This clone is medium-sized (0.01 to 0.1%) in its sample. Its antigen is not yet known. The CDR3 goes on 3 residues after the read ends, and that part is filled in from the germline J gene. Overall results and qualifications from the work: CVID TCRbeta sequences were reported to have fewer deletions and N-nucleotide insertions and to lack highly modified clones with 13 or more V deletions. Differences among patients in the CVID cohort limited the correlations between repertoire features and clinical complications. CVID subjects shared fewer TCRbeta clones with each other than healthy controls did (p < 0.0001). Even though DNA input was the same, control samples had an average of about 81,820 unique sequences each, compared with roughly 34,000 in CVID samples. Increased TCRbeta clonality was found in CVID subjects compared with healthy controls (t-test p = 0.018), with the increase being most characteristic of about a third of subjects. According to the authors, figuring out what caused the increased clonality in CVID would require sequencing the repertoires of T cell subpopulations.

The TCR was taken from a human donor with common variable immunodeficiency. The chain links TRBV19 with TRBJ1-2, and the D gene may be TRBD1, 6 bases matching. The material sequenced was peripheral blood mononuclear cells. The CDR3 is CASSQDRTNYGYTF. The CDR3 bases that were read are TGTGCCAGTAGTCAGGACAGAACTAACTATGGC.